Here is one T cell receptor beta chain with its context. Its antigen is unknown. The sample comes from a study of T cells after yellow fever vaccination. Study-level results: Post-booster repertoires again held most primary-vaccination clones (about 96% CD4, 85% to 90% CD8). The presence of abundant clonotypes contaminating from the bulk population was possible in FACS-sorted repertoires.

Germline V gives CDR1 MDHEN, CDR2 SYDVKM. V was clipped by 5 bases and J by 5 bases; unmatched bases: 10. The CDR3 length is 16 residues. 5'RACE template switching generated TCR cDNA, adding a universal primer site and UMIs. MiXCR was run by TCRdb on the 5' RACE reads, yielding one entry per CDR3 protein. The table records some 420,000 distinct CDR3 sequences, 18% of them present only once. The source of this sequence is a man aged 18 to 35 who received the YFV17D yellow fever vaccine. The chain is built from TRBV28 and TRBJ1-2; TRBD1 agrees at 11 bases. Sequenced here: PBMCs, sampled before the yellow fever booster vaccination. In DNA, the CDR3 is TGTGCCAGCAGTACCGGACAGGGGGCCAGCGTTTATGGCTACACCTTC. Protein product: CASSTGQGASVYGYTF.